The rows below give T cell receptor beta chains drawn from one sample of a study of CDR3 diversity in severe acne. TCRdb recomputed calls from the PCR reads with MiXCR, one row per CDR3 protein. The data show 90,000 or so distinct CDR3 sequences, around half seen once. Source material: blood. The receptors were gathered from a male donor in good health, serving as a control. CDR3s include the opening cysteine and the closing phenylalanine or tryptophan. D genes are given only for firm matches. The size of a clone is reported for some rows only, either as once, few or many, or as a class for expanded clones.

d_call	clone_size	v_call	j_call	cdr3_nt	cdr3_aa
TRBD2	many	TRBV10-1	TRBJ2-1	TGCGCCAGCAGGGACCAACTAGCGGGAGCTGAGCAGTTCTTC	CASRDQLAGAEQFF
NA	many	TRBV20-1	TRBJ2-1	TGCAGTGCTAGAGACCTGAGGGCTAGGGTTTACAATGAGCAGTTCTTC	CSARDLRARVYNEQFF
NA	NA	TRBV5-5	TRBJ1-6	TGCGCCAGCAGCTTGGCGGGGAGAAATTCACCCCTCCACTTT	CASSLAGRNSPLHF
TRBD2	few	TRBV13	TRBJ2-3	TGTGCCAGCAGCTTAGGTGCAGCGGGGGGGGACACAGATACGCAGTATTTT	CASSLGAAGGDTDTQYF
NA	NA	TRBV27	TRBJ1-5	TGTGCCAGCAGCTCCGCTCACAGGGAGCCCCAGCATTTT	CASSSAHREPQHF
TRBD1	many	TRBV20-1	TRBJ2-1	TGCAGCACTCAAGCGGAGGACAGGGTAATGATCGGTGAGCAGTTCTTC	CSTQAEDRVMIGEQFF
TRBD2	NA	TRBV19	TRBJ2-7	TGTGCCAGCCGGGGGGGAGGGAGGTACGAGCAGTACTTC	CASRGGGRYEQYF
TRBD1	many	TRBV7-3	TRBJ2-2	TGTGCCAGCAGCTTAATGCAGGGGGCCACCGGGGAGCTGTTTTTT	CASSLMQGATGELFF
TRBD1	NA	TRBV4-1	TRBJ1-5	TGCGCCAGCAGCCAAGGACAGGGTTTGCGCAATCAGCCCCAGCATTTT	CASSQGQGLRNQPQHF
TRBD1	NA	TRBV19	TRBJ1-1	TGTGCCAGTAGCCGACAGGGTGTAACTGAAGCTTTCTTT	CASSRQGVTEAFF
TRBD1	NA	TRBV6-4	TRBJ2-7	TGTGCAGCCGGGACAGAGTCCTACGAGCAGTACTTC	CAAGTESYEQYF
NA	NA	TRBV2	TRBJ1-5	TGTGCCAGCAGTGCGACATTTAGCAATCAGCCCCAGCATTTT	CASSATFSNQPQHF
NA	many	TRBV7-9	TRBJ1-2	TGTGCCAGCGGCTTAGGGGAGGGGGAGTATGGCTACACCTTC	CASGLGEGEYGYTF
NA	NA	TRBV2	TRBJ1-3	TGTGCCAGCAGTGACCAGGGATTGGCTGGAAACACCATATATTTT	CASSDQGLAGNTIYF
NA	NA	TRBV20-1	TRBJ2-5	TGCAGTGCCTACGACGGCGCTAGCAATCAGCCCCAGTACTTC	CSAYDGASNQPQYF
TRBD2	medium-sized	TRBV6-4	TRBJ2-2	TGTGCCAGCAGTGACTCTAGCGGGGGGGCCACCGGGGAGCTGTTTTTT	CASSDSSGGATGELFF
TRBD1	NA	TRBV28	TRBJ1-2	TGTGCCAGCAGTTCTAACCCGGGACAGGTGGAGGGGGACACCTTC	CASSSNPGQVEGDTF
NA	once	TRBV7-3	TRBJ1-4	TGTGCCAGCAGCTCGGGGGAGGGTAATGAAAAACTGTTTTTT	CASSSGEGNEKLFF
TRBD1	NA	TRBV2	TRBJ1-1	TGTGCCAGCAGACGATCGGACAGGGACACTGAAGCTTTCTTT	CASRRSDRDTEAFF
NA	NA	TRBV20-1	TRBJ2-7	TGCAGTGCTAGGGGGGCAAACTCCTACGAGCAGTACTTC	CSARGANSYEQYF
NA	NA	TRBV20-1	TRBJ2-7	TGCAGTGCCAGCAGCGACGCGGGACGGGTCAACGAGCAGTACTTC	CSASSDAGRVNEQYF
NA	medium-sized	TRBV20-1	TRBJ2-5	TGCAGTGTGGCCGGACAATACCAAGAGACCCAGTACTTC	CSVAGQYQETQYF
TRBD1	NA	TRBV28	TRBJ2-7	TGTGCCAGCAGTGGGACAGCCAGCTACGAGCAGTACTTC	CASSGTASYEQYF
NA	many	TRBV6-1	TRBJ2-3	TGTGCCAGCAGTGAAGATCTCGACTCAGATACGCAGTATTTT	CASSEDLDSDTQYF
NA	NA	TRBV19	TRBJ2-2	TGTGCCAGTAGTACCGACACGTACACCGGGGAGCTGTTTTTT	CASSTDTYTGELFF
NA	medium-sized	TRBV7-2	TRBJ1-5	TGTGCCAGCAGCCACGGTGGGGCTCAGCCCCAGCATTTT	CASSHGGAQPQHF
TRBD2	few	TRBV7-2	TRBJ2-7	TGTGCCAGCAGCTGGGCCGGGACTAGCGGGAGCTCCTACGAGCAGTACTTC	CASSWAGTSGSSYEQYF
NA	NA	TRBV11-3	TRBJ2-3	TGTGCCACGAGCGTCTCTTGGGGTGGCGCATCAGATACGCAGTATTTT	CATSVSWGGASDTQYF
TRBD1	few	TRBV5-1	TRBJ2-7	TGCGCCAGCAGCTTCGACAGGGCCTACGAGCAGTACTTC	CASSFDRAYEQYF
NA	NA	TRBV5-1	TRBJ2-7	TGCGCCAGCAGCTTCCAATACGAGCAGTACTTC	CASSFQYEQYF
NA	few	TRBV28	TRBJ1-3	TGTGCCAGCATCTACGACTCGGGGCTTGGAAACACCATATATTTT	CASIYDSGLGNTIYF
NA	NA	TRBV7-9	TRBJ2-1	TGTGCCAGCAGCTTCGGGGGAGACACCGCTTCGTTCTTC	CASSFGGDTASFF
NA	NA	TRBV9	TRBJ1-5	TGTGCCAGCAGCGCAGGACGGGATTTTTATCAGCCCCAGCATTTT	CASSAGRDFYQPQHF
TRBD1	NA	TRBV10-3	TRBJ1-2	TGTGTCATCAGTGAGATACAGGGGAGCTATGGCTACACCTTC	CVISEIQGSYGYTF
NA	few	TRBV2	TRBJ1-4	TGTGCCAGCGGGTTGACTAATGAAAAACTGTTTTTT	CASGLTNEKLFF
TRBD2	NA	TRBV27	TRBJ2-5	TGTGCCAGCAGTTCATTAGGGCTAGCGGGGGGCGAGACCCAGTACTTC	CASSSLGLAGGETQYF
TRBD1	few	TRBV2	TRBJ2-7	TGTGCCAGCAGGGGGGACAGATTCTACGAGCAGTACTTC	CASRGDRFYEQYF
TRBD1	many	TRBV5-4	TRBJ2-5	TGTGCCAGCAGCGTCCGGGACAGCCAAGAGACCCAGTACTTC	CASSVRDSQETQYF